These T cell receptor beta chains were read from a single sample in a study of CD8 T cells in Susac syndrome. Each CDR3 protein gets one entry after TCRdb re-called the immunoSEQ multiplex PCR reads with MiXCR. The sample lists roughly 200,000 distinct CDR3 sequences, 95% seen once, with around 0.093% in the top ten. The specimen sequenced was CD4+ T cells from PBMCs. The receptors come from a human donor with multiple sclerosis. The CDR3 runs from the conserved cysteine through the conserved F or W. The D gene is left open where the match is weak. Clone size, where shown, is once, few, many, or a class for clones that have expanded.

len: 14; v_gene: TRBV25-1; abundance: NA; j_gene: TRBJ1-5; d_gene: TRBD1; CDR3nt: TGTGCCAGCAGTGAATCCCAGGGGGATCAGCCCCAGCATTTT; CDR3aa: CASSESQGDQPQHF
len: 13; v_gene: TRBV7-9; abundance: NA; j_gene: TRBJ2-1; d_gene: TRBD1; CDR3nt: TGTGCCAGCAGCTTCGGGACAGGCAATGAGCAGTTCTTC; CDR3aa: CASSFGTGNEQFF
len: 12; v_gene: TRBV28; abundance: once; j_gene: TRBJ2-4; d_gene: NA; CDR3nt: TGTGCCAGCAGTCAAGAGAGAAACATTCAGTACTTC; CDR3aa: CASSQERNIQYF
len: 15; v_gene: TRBV9; abundance: NA; j_gene: TRBJ2-5; d_gene: NA; CDR3nt: TGTGCCAGCAGCGTGGGAGGACCGATTGTCGAGACCCAGTACTTC; CDR3aa: CASSVGGPIVETQYF
len: 12; v_gene: TRBV7-3; abundance: NA; j_gene: TRBJ2-7; d_gene: NA; CDR3nt: TGTGCCAGCAGCCAATACAGCGGGGAGCAGTACTTC; CDR3aa: CASSQYSGEQYF
len: 13; v_gene: TRBV29-1; abundance: NA; j_gene: TRBJ1-1; d_gene: NA; CDR3nt: TGCAGCGTCTATCCAGCTATGAACACTGAAGCTTTCTTT; CDR3aa: CSVYPAMNTEAFF
len: 16; v_gene: TRBV27; abundance: NA; j_gene: TRBJ2-5; d_gene: TRBD1; CDR3nt: TGTGCCAGCAGTCACCTCACAGGGGCCCTCCAAGAGACCCAGTACTTC; CDR3aa: CASSHLTGALQETQYF
len: 16; v_gene: TRBV3-1; abundance: once; j_gene: TRBJ2-1; d_gene: TRBD2; CDR3nt: TGTGCCAGCAGCCAAATGGTAGCGGGGATGTACAATGAGCAGTTCTTC; CDR3aa: CASSQMVAGMYNEQFF
len: 15; v_gene: TRBV6-4; abundance: once; j_gene: TRBJ2-3; d_gene: TRBD2; CDR3nt: TGTGCCAGCAGCCGTAGCGGGGTCCGCACAGATACGCAGTATTTT; CDR3aa: CASSRSGVRTDTQYF
len: 15; v_gene: TRBV18; abundance: NA; j_gene: TRBJ2-2; d_gene: NA; CDR3nt: TGTGCCAGCTCGACACAGGGTGACGACACCGGGGAGCTGTTTTTT; CDR3aa: CASSTQGDDTGELFF
len: 12; v_gene: TRBV29-1; abundance: NA; j_gene: TRBJ1-2; d_gene: TRBD1; CDR3nt: TGCAGCGTTCGGACAGGAAACTATGGCTACACCTTC; CDR3aa: CSVRTGNYGYTF